A selection of T cell receptor beta chains follows, all from one sample in a study of blood T cell repertoires in COVID-19. Here immunoSEQ multiplex PCR was the method, and the copy in TCRdb shows in-frame clones only, minus some. The sample contains a few hundred thousand clones, approximately 92% of which appear only once. Sequencing was done on a sample of peripheral blood. The receptors originated from a woman in her forties who had recovered from COVID-19. The conserved cysteine and the conserved F or W are not part of the CDR3 here. The order of the fields is V gene, CDR3 protein.

v_call: TRBV19; cdr3_aa: ASSGQGNYGYT
v_call: TRBV11-2; cdr3_aa: ASSLMEPSYNEQF
v_call: TRBV6-2/TRBV6-3; cdr3_aa: ASSYGAGDEQF
v_call: TRBV11-2; cdr3_aa: ASIAPGGEKLF
v_call: TRBV19; cdr3_aa: ASSTSGGALTDTQY
v_call: TRBV15; cdr3_aa: ATSRAGTGDGNTIY
v_call: TRBV15; cdr3_aa: ATSREGLDETQY
v_call: TRBV6-5; cdr3_aa: ASSYGTSGSRDTQY
v_call: TRBV7-2; cdr3_aa: ASRSPGTVYNEQF
v_call: TRBV7-2; cdr3_aa: ASSLGEGYGYT
v_call: TRBV6-5; cdr3_aa: ASSYAVAPNEKLF
v_call: TRBV24-1; cdr3_aa: ATSKNTGDGYT
v_call: TRBV2; cdr3_aa: ASSEGGAEAF
v_call: TRBV10-2; cdr3_aa: ASRISSYGYT
v_call: TRBV6-5; cdr3_aa: ASSYSRTANGYT
v_call: TRBV12-3/TRBV12-4; cdr3_aa: ASSYDRVREQF
v_call: TRBV6-5; cdr3_aa: ASVPWEGSTDTQY
v_call: TRBV3-1/TRBV3-2; cdr3_aa: AIEGAGGGTDTQY
v_call: TRBV4-2; cdr3_aa: ASSQDVVAGGPTGELF